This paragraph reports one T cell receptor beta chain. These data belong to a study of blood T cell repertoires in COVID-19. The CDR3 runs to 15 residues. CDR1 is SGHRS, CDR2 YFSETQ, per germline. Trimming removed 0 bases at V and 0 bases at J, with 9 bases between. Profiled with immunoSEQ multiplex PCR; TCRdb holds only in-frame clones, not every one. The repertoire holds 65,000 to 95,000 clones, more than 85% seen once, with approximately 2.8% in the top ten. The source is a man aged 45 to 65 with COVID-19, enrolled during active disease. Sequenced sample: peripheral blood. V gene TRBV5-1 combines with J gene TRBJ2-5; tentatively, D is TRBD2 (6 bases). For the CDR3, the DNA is TGCGCCAGCAGCTTGGTTGGGGGGTACCAAGAGACCCAGTACTTC. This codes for CASSLVGGYQETQYF.